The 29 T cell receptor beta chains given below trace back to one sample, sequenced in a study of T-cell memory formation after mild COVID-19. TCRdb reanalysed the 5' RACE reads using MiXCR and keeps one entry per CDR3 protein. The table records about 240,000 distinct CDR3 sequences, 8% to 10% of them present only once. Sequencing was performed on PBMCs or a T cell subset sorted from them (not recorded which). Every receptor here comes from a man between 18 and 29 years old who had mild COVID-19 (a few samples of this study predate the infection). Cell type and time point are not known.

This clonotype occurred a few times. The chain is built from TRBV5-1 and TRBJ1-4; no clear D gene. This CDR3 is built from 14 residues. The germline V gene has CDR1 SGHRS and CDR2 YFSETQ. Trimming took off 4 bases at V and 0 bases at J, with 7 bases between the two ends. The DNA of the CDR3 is TGCGCCAGCAGCCCGGAGGCAACTAATGAAAAACTGTTTTTT. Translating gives CASSPEATNEKLFF.

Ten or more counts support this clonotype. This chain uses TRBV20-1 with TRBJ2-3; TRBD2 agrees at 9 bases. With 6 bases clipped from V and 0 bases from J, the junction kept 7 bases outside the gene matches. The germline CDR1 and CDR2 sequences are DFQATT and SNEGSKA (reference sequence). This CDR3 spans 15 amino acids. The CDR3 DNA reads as TGCAGTGCCCCGACTACTAGCGGGAGCACAGATACGCAGTATTTT. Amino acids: CSAPTTSGSTDTQYF.

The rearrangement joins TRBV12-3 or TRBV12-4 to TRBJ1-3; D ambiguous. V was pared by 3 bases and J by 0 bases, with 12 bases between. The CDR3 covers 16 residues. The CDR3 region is CASSFRRVSSGNTIYF. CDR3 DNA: TGTGCCAGCAGTTTTCGGCGGGTGAGCTCTGGAAACACCATATATTTT.

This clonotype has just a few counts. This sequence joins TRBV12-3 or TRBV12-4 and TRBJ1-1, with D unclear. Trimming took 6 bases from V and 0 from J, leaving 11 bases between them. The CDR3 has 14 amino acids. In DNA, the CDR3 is TGTGCCAGCAGCGAACAGTTATTGAACACTGAAGCTTTCTTT. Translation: CASSEQLLNTEAFF.

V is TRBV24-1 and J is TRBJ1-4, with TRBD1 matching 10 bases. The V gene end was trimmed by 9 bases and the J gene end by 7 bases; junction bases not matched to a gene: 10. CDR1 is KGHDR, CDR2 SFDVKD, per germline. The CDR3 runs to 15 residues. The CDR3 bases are TGTGCCACCTTGAATGGGGACAGGGGCTGTGAAAAACTGTTTTTT. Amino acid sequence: CATLNGDRGCEKLFF.

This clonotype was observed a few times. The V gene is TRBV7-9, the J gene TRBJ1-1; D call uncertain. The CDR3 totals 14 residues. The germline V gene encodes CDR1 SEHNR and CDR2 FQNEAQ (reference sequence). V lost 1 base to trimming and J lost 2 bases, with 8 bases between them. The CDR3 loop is CASSLDRLNTEAFF. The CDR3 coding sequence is TGTGCCAGCAGCTTAGACAGATTAAACACTGAAGCTTTCTTT.

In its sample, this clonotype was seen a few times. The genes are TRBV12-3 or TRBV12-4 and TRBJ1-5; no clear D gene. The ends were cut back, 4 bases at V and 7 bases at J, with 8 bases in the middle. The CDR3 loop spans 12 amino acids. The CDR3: CASSYSGQPQHF. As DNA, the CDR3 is TGTGCCAGCAGTTATTCGGGGCAGCCCCAGCATTTT.

CDR3 sequence: CASSLAGLGNSPLHF. In nucleotides, the CDR3 is TGCGCCAGCAGCTTGGCAGGGCTCGGAAATTCACCCCTCCACTTT. This chain joins TRBV5-1 and TRBJ1-6, with D perhaps TRBD1 (5 bases). V lost 0 bases and J lost 7, with 11 bases in between. Per germline, CDR1 SGHRS and CDR2 YFSETQ. The CDR3 runs to 15 residues.

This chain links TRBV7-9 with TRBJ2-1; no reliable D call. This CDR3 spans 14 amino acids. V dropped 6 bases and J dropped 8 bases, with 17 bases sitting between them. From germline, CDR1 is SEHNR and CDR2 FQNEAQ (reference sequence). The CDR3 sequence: CASSWGSSGHEQFF. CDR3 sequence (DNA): TGTGCCAGCAGTTGGGGATCTTCAGGCCATGAGCAGTTCTTC.

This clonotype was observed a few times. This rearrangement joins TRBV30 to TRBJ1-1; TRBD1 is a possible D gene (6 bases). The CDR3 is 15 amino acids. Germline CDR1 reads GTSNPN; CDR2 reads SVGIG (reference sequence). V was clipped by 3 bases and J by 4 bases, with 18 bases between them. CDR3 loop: CAWSPGGGLGTEAFF. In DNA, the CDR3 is TGTGCCTGGAGCCCCGGCGGGGGCCTGGGCACTGAAGCTTTCTTT.

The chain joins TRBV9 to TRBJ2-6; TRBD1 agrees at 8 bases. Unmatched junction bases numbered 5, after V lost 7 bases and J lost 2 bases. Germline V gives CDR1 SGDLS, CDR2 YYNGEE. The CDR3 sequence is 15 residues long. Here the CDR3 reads CASGQGSPGANVLTF. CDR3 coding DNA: TGTGCCAGCGGACAGGGTTCACCTGGGGCCAACGTCCTGACTTTC.

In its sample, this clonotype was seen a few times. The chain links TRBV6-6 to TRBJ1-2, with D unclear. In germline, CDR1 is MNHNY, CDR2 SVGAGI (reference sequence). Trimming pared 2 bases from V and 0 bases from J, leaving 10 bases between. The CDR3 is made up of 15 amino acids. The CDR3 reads CASSYGRGSNYGYTF. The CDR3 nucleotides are TGTGCCAGCAGTTACGGTCGGGGTTCTAACTATGGCTACACCTTC.

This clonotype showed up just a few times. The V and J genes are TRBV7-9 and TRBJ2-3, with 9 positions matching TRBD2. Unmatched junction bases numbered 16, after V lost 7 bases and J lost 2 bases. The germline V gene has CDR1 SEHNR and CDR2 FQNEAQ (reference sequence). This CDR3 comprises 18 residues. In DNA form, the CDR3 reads TGTGCCAGCACGCGTAGCGGGGGCACACCCTCTCTCACAGATACGCAGTATTTT. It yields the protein CASTRSGGTPSLTDTQYF.

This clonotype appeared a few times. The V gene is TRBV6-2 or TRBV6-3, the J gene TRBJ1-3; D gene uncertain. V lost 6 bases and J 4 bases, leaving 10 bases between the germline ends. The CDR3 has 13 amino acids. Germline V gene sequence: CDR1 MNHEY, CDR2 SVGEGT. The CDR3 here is CASSRIAGNTIYF. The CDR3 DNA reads TGTGCCAGCAGCCGCATCGCGGGAAACACCATATATTTT.

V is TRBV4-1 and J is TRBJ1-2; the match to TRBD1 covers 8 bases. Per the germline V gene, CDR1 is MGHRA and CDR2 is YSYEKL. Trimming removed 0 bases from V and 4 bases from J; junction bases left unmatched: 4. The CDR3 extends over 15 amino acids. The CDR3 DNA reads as TGCGCCAGCAGCCAAGAGGGACAGGTCATCTATGGCTACACCTTC. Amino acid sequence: CASSQEGQVIYGYTF.

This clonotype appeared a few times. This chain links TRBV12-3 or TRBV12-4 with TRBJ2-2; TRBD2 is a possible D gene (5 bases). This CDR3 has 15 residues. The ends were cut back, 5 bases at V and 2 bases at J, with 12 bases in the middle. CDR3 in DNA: TGTGCCAGCAGTCCGAGGGAACTTAACACCGGGGAGCTGTTTTTT. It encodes CASSPRELNTGELFF.

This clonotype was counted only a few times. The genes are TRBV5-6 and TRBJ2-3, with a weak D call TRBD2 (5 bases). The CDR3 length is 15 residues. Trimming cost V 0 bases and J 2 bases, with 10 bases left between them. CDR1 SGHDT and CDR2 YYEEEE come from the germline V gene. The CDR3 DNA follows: TGTGCCAGCAGCTTGGGTGGACTCGTCACAGATACGCAGTATTTT. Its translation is CASSLGGLVTDTQYF.

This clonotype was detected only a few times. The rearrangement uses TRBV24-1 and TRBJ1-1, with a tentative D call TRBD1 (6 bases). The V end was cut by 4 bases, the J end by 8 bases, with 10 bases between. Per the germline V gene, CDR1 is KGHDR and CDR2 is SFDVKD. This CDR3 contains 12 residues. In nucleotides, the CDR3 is TGTGCCACCAGTGACCCTGGACAGGAAGCTTTCTTT. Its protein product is CATSDPGQEAFF.

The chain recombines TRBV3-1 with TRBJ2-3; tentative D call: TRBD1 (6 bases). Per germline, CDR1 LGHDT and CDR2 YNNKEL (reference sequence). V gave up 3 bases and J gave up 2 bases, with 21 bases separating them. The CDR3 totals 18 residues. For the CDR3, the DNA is TGTGCCAGCAGCCATTTCGGGTATCGCGGACAGACCACAGATACGCAGTATTTT. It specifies CASSHFGYRGQTTDTQYF.

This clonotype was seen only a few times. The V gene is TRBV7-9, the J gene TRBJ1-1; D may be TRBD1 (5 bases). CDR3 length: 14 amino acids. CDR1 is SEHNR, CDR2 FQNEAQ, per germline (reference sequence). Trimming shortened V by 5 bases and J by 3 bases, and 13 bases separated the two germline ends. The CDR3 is CASSQRGYDTEAFF. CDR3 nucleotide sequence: TGTGCCAGCAGCCAACGGGGGTATGACACTGAAGCTTTCTTT.

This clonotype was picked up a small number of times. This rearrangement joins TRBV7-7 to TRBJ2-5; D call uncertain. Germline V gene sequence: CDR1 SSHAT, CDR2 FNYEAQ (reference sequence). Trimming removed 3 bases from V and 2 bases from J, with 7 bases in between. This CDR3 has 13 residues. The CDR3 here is CASSFGMQETQYF. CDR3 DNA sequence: TGTGCCAGCAGCTTTGGGATGCAAGAGACCCAGTACTTC.

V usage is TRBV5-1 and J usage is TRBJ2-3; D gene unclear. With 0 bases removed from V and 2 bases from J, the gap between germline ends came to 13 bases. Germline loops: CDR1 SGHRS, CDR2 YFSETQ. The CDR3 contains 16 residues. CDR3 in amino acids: CASSLGGNRPTDTQYF. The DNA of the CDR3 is TGCGCCAGCAGCTTGGGCGGAAACAGACCCACAGATACGCAGTATTTT.

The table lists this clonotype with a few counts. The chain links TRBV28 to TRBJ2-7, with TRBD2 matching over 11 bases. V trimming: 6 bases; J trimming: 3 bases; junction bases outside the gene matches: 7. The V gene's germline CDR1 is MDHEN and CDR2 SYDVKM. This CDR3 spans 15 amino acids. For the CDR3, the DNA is TGTGCCAGCAGCCCTCCCGGGACTAGCGGCTACGAGCAGTACGTC. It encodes CASSPPGTSGYEQYV.

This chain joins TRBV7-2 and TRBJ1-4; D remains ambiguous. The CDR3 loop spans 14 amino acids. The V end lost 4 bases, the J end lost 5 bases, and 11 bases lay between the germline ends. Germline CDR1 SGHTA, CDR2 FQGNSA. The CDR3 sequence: CASSSLSLNEKLFF. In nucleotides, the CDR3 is TGTGCCAGCAGCTCCCTGAGCTTAAATGAAAAACTGTTTTTT.

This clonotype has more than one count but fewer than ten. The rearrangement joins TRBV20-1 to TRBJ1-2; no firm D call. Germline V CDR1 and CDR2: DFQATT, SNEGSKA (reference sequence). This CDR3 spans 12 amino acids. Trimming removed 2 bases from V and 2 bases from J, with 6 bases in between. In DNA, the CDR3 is TGCAGTGCTAGATTCCAGAACTATGGCTACACCTTC. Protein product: CSARFQNYGYTF.

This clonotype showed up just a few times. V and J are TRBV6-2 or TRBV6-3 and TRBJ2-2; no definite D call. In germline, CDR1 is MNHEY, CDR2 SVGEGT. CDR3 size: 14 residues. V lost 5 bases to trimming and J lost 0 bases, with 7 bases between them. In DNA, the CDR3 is TGTGCCAGCAGTATCTATCCGAACACCGGGGAGCTGTTTTTT. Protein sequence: CASSIYPNTGELFF.

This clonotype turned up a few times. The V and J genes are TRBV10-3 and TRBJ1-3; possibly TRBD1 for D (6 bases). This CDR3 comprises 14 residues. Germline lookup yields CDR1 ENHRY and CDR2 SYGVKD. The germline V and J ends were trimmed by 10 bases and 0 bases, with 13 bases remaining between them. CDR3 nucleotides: TGTGCCACCAAGGACAGCCTCTCTGGAAACACCATATATTTT. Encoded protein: CATKDSLSGNTIYF.

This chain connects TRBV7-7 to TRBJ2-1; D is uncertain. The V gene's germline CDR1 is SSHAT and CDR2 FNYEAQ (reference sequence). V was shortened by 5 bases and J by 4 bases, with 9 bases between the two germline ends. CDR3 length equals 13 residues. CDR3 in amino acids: CASSADRYNEQFF. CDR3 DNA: TGTGCCAGCAGCGCAGACCGGTACAATGAGCAGTTCTTC.

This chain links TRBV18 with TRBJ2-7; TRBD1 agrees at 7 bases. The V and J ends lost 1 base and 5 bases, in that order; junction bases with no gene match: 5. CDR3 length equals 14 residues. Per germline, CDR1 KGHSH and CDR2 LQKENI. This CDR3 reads CASSPRTGSHEQYV. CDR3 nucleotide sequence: TGTGCCAGCTCACCACGGACAGGTTCCCACGAGCAGTACGTC.